The text below deals with one TCR beta chain. What it binds is unknown. These data originate in a study of response to subunit inactivated influenza vaccine. TCRdb fed the RT-PCR reads into MiXCR, producing one record per CDR3 protein. The table lists 500,000 to 550,000 distinct CDR3 sequences, about 7.6% of them singletons. Study observations and caveats: Authors suggested that a seasonal influenza vaccination recruits few new T cells each time.

This sequence was found in a man aged 50 to 69 who received an inactivated influenza vaccine. Material: PBMCs from blood, obtained approximately 25 months after vaccination.

CDR3 DNA sequence: TGCGCCAGCAGCCAAGGGACAGTTACCTACGAGCAGTACTTC. Residues: CASSQGTVTYEQYF. The chain has TRBV4-1 and TRBJ2-7, with a possible D match to TRBD1 (6 bases). CDR1 MGHRA and CDR2 YSYEKL come from the germline V gene. With 1 base removed from V and 2 bases from J, the gap between germline ends came to 9 bases. CDR3 size: 14 residues.